This T cell receptor (beta chain) was profiled in a study of blood T cells in healthy people across ages. A second PCR, run for about 6 to 12 cycles, used a sample-barcoded 5' primer plus a J-beta primer mix. TCRdb called the 5' RACE reads again in MiXCR, with one record for every CDR3 protein. The sample lists roughly 1 million distinct CDR3 sequences, almost 25% occurring once. CDR1 is LGHDT and CDR2 is YNNKEL in the germline V gene (reference sequence). The CDR3 covers 17 residues. The J segment lost 5 bases and the V segment lost 3 bases, leaving 11 bases of the junction unmatched. Every sample yielded at least 6 million isolated PBMCs. A further study also used this sample, focusing on T cells of mothers and their children.

The sequence was obtained from a girl aged 2 to 9 in good health. Material for sequencing was blood. This chain joins TRBV3-1 and TRBJ2-5; 11 nucleotides agree with TRBD2. The CDR3 protein is CASSHVRTSGPRETQYF. The CDR3 DNA follows: TGTGCCAGCAGCCATGTGAGGACTAGCGGGCCCCGGGAGACCCAGTACTTC.